This paragraph covers one TCR beta chain sequence. No antigen is known for it. The same CDR3 also results from other DNA sequences found in this sample. This entry comes from a study of beta chain features in type 1 diabetes. Study-wide context: Similarity in age, gender and cell yields was seen between patients and healthy donors. Taken together, all samples contributed some 100 million examined sorted cells. Regarding the study as a whole: A possible short-template PCR bias applies equally to patients and controls. TCRB CDR3s were moderately but significantly shorter in Type 1 diabetes patients in all four CD4+ subsets.

Every bit of the isolated RNA underwent reverse transcription, so sequencing read expressed TCRB transcripts. The data were produced by immunoSEQ multiplex PCR, yet TCRdb's version contains in-frame clones alone and is incomplete. The table includes hundreds of thousands of clones, 15% to 18% detected once. Per germline, CDR1 SGHRS and CDR2 YFSETQ. The V end lost 1 base, the J end lost 0 bases, and 5 bases lay between the germline ends. The CDR3 loop spans 15 amino acids. The sequenced sample was naive CD4+ T cells from blood. This sequence originates from a man younger than 35 in good health. The V gene is TRBV5-1, the J gene TRBJ2-6; D ambiguous. The CDR3 DNA sequence: TGCGCCAGCAGCTTGACAGTCTCTGGGGCCAACGTCCTGACTTTC. Encoded protein: CASSLTVSGANVLTF.